The clone carrying this T cell receptor beta chain was seen only once. Each participant's cohort was designated according to participant-reported clinical history. Among Cohort 3 donors, those recovered had two negative PCRs, clearance, or symptom resolution. Germline V gives CDR1 SGHDT, CDR2 YYEEEE. This CDR3 is 13 amino acids long. The V segment lost 2 bases and the J segment 7 bases; nucleotides outside the gene matches: 5. The data derive from a study of blood T cell repertoires in COVID-19. Authors' methods: For nucleated cells, counts were estimated from reference gene primer amplification. Here immunoSEQ multiplex PCR was the method, and the copy in TCRdb shows in-frame clones only, minus some. That table is the source of V, J and clone size, and D and trimming were worked out from the DNA. The table has roughly 140,000 clones, about 81% seen once.

The chain links TRBV5-6 to TRBJ2-5; 7 bases agree with TRBD1. The sequencing input was PBMCs or T cells enriched from blood (not recorded which). The origin of this receptor is a man in his forties or fifties who had recovered from COVID-19. In DNA form, the CDR3 reads TGTGCCAGCAGCTTCGACAGGGTTGGGACCCAGTACTTC. Its protein product is CASSFDRVGTQYF.